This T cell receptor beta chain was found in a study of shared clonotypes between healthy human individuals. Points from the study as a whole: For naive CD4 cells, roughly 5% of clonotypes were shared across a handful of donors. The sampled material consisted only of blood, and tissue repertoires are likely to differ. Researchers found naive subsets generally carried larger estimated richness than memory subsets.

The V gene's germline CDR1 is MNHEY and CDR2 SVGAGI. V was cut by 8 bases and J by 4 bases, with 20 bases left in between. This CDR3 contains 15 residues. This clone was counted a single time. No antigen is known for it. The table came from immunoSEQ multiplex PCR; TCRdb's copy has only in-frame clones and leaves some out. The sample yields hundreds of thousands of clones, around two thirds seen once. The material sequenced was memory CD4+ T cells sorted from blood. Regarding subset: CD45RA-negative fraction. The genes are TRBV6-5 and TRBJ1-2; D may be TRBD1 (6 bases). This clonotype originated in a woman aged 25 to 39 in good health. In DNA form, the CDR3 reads TGTGCCAGCCGAAAAACCCAAGAGGGGGGCTATGGCTACACCTTC. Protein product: CASRKTQEGGYGYTF.